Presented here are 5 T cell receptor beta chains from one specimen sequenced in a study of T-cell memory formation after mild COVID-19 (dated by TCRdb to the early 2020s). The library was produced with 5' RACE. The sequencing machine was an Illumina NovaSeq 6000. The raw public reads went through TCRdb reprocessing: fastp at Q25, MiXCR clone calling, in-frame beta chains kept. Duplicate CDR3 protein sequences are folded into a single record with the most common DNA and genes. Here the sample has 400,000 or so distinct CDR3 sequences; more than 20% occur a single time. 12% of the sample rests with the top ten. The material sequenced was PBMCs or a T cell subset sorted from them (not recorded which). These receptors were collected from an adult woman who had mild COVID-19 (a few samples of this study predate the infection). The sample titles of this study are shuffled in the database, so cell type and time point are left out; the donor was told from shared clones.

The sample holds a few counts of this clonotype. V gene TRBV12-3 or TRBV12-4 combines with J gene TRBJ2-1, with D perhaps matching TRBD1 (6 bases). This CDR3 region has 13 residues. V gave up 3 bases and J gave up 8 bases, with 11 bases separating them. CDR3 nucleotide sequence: TGTGCCAGCAGTTTTTGGCAGGGGCATGAGCAGTTCTTC. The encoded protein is CASSFWQGHEQFF.

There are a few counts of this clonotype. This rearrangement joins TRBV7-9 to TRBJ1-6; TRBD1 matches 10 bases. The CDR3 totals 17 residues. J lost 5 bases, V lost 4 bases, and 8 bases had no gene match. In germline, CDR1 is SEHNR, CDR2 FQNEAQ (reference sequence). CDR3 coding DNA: TGTGCCAGCAGCTCTTGGGACAGGGGAGCCAATAATTCACCCCTCCACTTT. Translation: CASSSWDRGANNSPLHF.

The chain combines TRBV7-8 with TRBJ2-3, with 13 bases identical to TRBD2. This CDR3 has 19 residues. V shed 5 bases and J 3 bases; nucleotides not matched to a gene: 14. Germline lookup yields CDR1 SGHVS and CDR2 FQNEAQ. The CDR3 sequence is CASSQMPGLAGTATDTQYF. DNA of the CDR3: TGTGCCAGCAGCCAAATGCCGGGACTAGCGGGGACTGCTACAGATACGCAGTATTTT.

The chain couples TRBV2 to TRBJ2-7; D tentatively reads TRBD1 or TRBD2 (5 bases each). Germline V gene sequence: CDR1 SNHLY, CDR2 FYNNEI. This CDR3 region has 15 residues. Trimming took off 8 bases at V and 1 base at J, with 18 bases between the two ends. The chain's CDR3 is CASGDPGAPSYEQYF. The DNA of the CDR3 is TGTGCCAGCGGAGACCCCGGGGCGCCGTCCTACGAGCAGTACTTC.

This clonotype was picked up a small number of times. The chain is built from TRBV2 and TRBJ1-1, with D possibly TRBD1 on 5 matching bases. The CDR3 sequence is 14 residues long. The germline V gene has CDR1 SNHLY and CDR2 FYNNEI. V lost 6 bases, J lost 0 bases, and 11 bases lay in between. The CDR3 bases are TGTGCCAGCAGAGAGGGGAGAATGAACACTGAAGCTTTCTTT. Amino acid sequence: CASREGRMNTEAFF.